These 18 T cell receptor beta chains were all obtained from the same sample, sequenced in a study of radiotherapy plus CTLA-4 blockade in lung cancer. Repertoires were generated with immunoSEQ multiplex PCR, while TCRdb's copy carries only in-frame clones and drops some. The sample consists of around 44,000 clones, 65% to 90% of them appearing once. The sequenced sample was peripheral blood, obtained from a patient treated with radiotherapy plus ipilimumab. Receptors were obtained from a human donor with non-small cell lung cancer that progressed on radiotherapy plus ipilimumab. Some clones in this sample may be carry-over from other donors' samples.

This clone was recorded only once. V gene TRBV7-9 combines with J gene TRBJ1-1; D unclear. V was shortened by 0 bases and J by 4 bases, with 15 bases between the two germline ends. The CDR3 has 16 amino acids. The germline V gene has CDR1 SEHNR and CDR2 FQNEAQ (reference sequence). The DNA of the CDR3 is TGTGCCAGCAGCTTAGCCCCTACCAAACCGGGCACTGAAGCTTTCTTT. Protein: CASSLAPTKPGTEAFF. The whole variable domain, filled in from reference TRBV7-9 and TRBJ1-1, reads DTGVSQNPRHKITKRGQNVTFRCDPISEHNRLYWYRQTLGQGPEFLTYFQNEAQLEKSRLLSDRFSAERPKGSFSTLEIQRTEQGDSAMYLCASSLAPTKPGTEAFFGQGTRLTVV.

The chain combines TRBV4-1 with TRBJ2-3; 10 bases align to TRBD1. In germline, CDR1 is MGHRA, CDR2 YSYEKL. V was pared by 0 bases and J by 4 bases, with 1 base of the junction left unmatched. The CDR3 contains 15 residues. CDR3: CASSQEGTGADTQYF. The CDR3 DNA sequence: TGCGCCAGCAGCCAAGAGGGGACAGGGGCAGATACGCAGTATTTT.

V usage is TRBV18 and J usage is TRBJ1-1; possible D gene TRBD1, 5 bases. The CDR3 is 14 amino acids. From germline, CDR1 is KGHSH and CDR2 LQKENI. V was trimmed by 3 bases and J by 4 bases, leaving 12 bases between them. DNA of the CDR3: TGTGCCAGCTCACCCTTCTGGGGGGGCACTGAAGCTTTCTTT. Amino acids: CASSPFWGGTEAFF.

The rearrangement links TRBV6-5 to TRBJ2-1; possibly TRBD2 for D (5 bases). V shed 2 bases and J shed 9 bases, with 14 bases lying between them. The CDR3 loop spans 14 amino acids. CDR1 and CDR2 (germline): MNHEY, SVGAGI. In DNA, the CDR3 is TGTGCCAGCAGTTACGGAGGATACCGGGGTGAGCAGTTCTTC. This encodes CASSYGGYRGEQFF.

Regarding this clone: One junction end does not reproduce the germline sequence, and a read error may be involved. The chain links TRBV19 to TRBJ1-5; no clear D. This CDR3 has 12 residues. Germline V gene sequence: CDR1 LNHDA, CDR2 SQIVND (reference sequence). CDR3 DNA sequence: TGCGGGATGCGGGGTAGCAATCAGCCCCAGCATTTT. It is translated as CGMRGSNQPQHF.

The V gene is TRBV6-4, the J gene TRBJ2-3; D possibly corresponds to TRBD2 (6 bases). The V gene's germline CDR1 is MRHNA and CDR2 SNTAGT. Trimming cost V 3 bases and J 4 bases, with 14 bases left between them. CDR3 length equals 15 residues. The CDR3 loop reads CASSESSEFSDTQYF. CDR3 sequence (DNA): TGTGCCAGCAGTGAGTCTAGCGAATTCTCAGATACGCAGTATTTT.

This CDR3 is CASSQEGGQLDGYTF. CDR3 nucleotide sequence: TGCGCCAGCAGCCAAGAAGGAGGGCAGCTTGATGGCTACACCTTC. The V and J genes are TRBV4-1 and TRBJ1-2, with D hard to call. The CDR3 runs to 15 residues. The V end lost 0 bases, the J end lost 6 bases, and 14 bases lay between the germline ends. The germline V gene encodes CDR1 MGHRA and CDR2 YSYEKL.

The chain couples TRBV27 to TRBJ2-7; 7 bases map to TRBD1. The CDR3 consists of 12 residues. V dropped 6 bases and J dropped 5; count of bases not matched to a gene: 4. Germline CDR1 MNHEY, CDR2 SMNVEV (reference sequence). The CDR3 protein is CASSDRADEQYF. The CDR3 DNA is TGTGCCAGCAGCGACAGGGCCGACGAGCAGTACTTC.

This clone was seen a handful of times. The V call is TRBV19, the J call TRBJ2-1; D possibly corresponds to TRBD1 (6 bases). The CDR3 has 15 amino acids. CDR1 is LNHDA, CDR2 SQIVND, per germline (reference sequence). V was trimmed by 4 bases and J by 1 base, leaving 11 bases between them. DNA of the CDR3: TGTGCCAGTAGTAACCAACAGGGTTCCTACAATGAGCAGTTCTTC. Its translation: CASSNQQGSYNEQFF.

The chain links TRBV5-6 to TRBJ2-6, with D possibly being TRBD1 (6 bases). Trimming removed 4 bases at V and 0 bases at J, with 17 bases between. The CDR3 consists of 18 residues. Germline values: CDR1 SGHDT, CDR2 YYEEEE. CDR3 in DNA: TGTGCCAGCAGCCTCTGGGGGCGATTAAGCTCTGGGGCCAACGTCCTGACTTTC. This encodes CASSLWGRLSSGANVLTF.

This clone was seen only a few times. This chain links TRBV5-1 with TRBJ2-7; 9 bases map to TRBD1. This CDR3 spans 15 amino acids. Germline values: CDR1 SGHRS, CDR2 YFSETQ. The junction had 5 bases not matched to a gene; V was cut back by 2 bases and J by 2 bases. The CDR3 coding sequence is TGCGCCAGCAGCTTACTACAGGGGGCTCCCTACGAGCAGTACTTC. It is translated as CASSLLQGAPYEQYF.

The rearrangement links TRBV19 to TRBJ2-1; D possibly corresponds to TRBD2 (6 bases). Looked up from germline, CDR1 is LNHDA and CDR2 is SQIVND (reference sequence). The V end was cut by 0 bases, the J end by 8 bases, with 17 bases between. There are 16 residues in the CDR3. The DNA of the CDR3 is TGTGCCAGTAGTATAGATGCGAGCGGGTCAAGGTATGAGCAGTTCTTC. Encoded protein: CASSIDASGSRYEQFF.

V is TRBV29-1 and J is TRBJ1-1, with D perhaps matching TRBD1 (5 bases). Germline assignment: CDR1 SQVTM and CDR2 ANQGSEA. V was pared by 7 bases and J by 6 bases, with 18 bases between. The CDR3 consists of 13 residues. As DNA, the CDR3 is TGCAGCGCCGGCCGGGACCCGGGGGCTGAAGCTTTCTTT. Protein product: CSAGRDPGAEAFF.

The V call is TRBV5-4, the J call TRBJ2-3, with D possibly TRBD1 on 5 matching bases. With 4 bases removed from V and 0 bases from J, the gap between germline ends came to 15 bases. CDR1 and CDR2 (germline): SGHNT, YYREEE (reference sequence). The CDR3 sequence is 16 residues long. For the CDR3, the DNA is TGTGCCAGCAGCCCCCGGTCTCGACAGAGCACAGATACGCAGTATTTT. It specifies CASSPRSRQSTDTQYF.

The chain recombines TRBV6-4 with TRBJ2-1, with 10 bases matching TRBD2. Germline V gene data show CDR1 as MRHNA and CDR2 as SNTAGT. V shed 7 bases, J shed 1 base, and the junction held 7 bases outside the gene matches. This CDR3 spans 16 amino acids. CDR3 protein: CASIQKRGGSYNEQFF. The CDR3 coding sequence is TGTGCCAGCATCCAAAAGCGGGGGGGATCCTACAATGAGCAGTTCTTC.

The chain carries TRBV4-3 and TRBJ2-4, with D possibly matching TRBD2 (6 bases). The V gene's germline CDR1 is LGHNA and CDR2 YSLEER. This CDR3 spans 18 amino acids. V gave up 4 bases and J gave up 3 bases, with 22 bases separating them. Written as DNA, the CDR3 is TGCGCCAGCAGCCCCTCCGCGGCGGGAACTACAAACAAAAACATTCAGTACTTC. Residues: CASSPSAAGTTNKNIQYF.

The table lists this clone with a count of one. The chain uses TRBV5-1 and TRBJ2-6; possibly TRBD1 for D (6 bases). The V and J ends lost 2 bases and 0 bases respectively, with 9 bases between them. Germline V gives CDR1 SGHRS, CDR2 YFSETQ. The CDR3 runs 16 residues. The CDR3 here is CASSFLQGSGANVLTF. The CDR3 bases are TGCGCCAGCAGCTTTTTACAGGGCTCTGGGGCCAACGTCCTGACTTTC.

The rearrangement links TRBV4-1 to TRBJ2-5; 8 bases agree with TRBD2. Germline assignment: CDR1 MGHRA and CDR2 YSYEKL. V was clipped by 8 bases and J by 4 bases; unmatched bases: 9. CDR3 length: 14 residues. CDR3 sequence (DNA): TGCGCCAGCTCGTTAAGGGCGGGAGGAGAGACCCAGTACTTC. This sequence encodes CASSLRAGGETQYF.